This T cell receptor beta chain was captured in a study of T cell responses to AZD1222 COVID-19 vaccine. To note about this clone: Its matching antigen is unknown. This same CDR3 is encoded by further DNA sequences in the sample.

Germline trimming cut 3 bases from V and 4 bases from J; bases unmatched to any gene: 3. This CDR3 has 14 amino acids. From germline, CDR1 is MNHNS and CDR2 SASEGT. Study-level findings and limits: The span of vaccine-associated CD4 TCRs extended across spike, with dominance at 160-218 and 743-854. The sample set comprised mostly white British donors with more females, and clonal diversity was possibly underestimated.

Profiled with immunoSEQ multiplex PCR; TCRdb holds only in-frame clones, not every one. The sample lists 150,000 or so clones; approximately 88% were seen once. The source material was peripheral blood, sampled on day 0 of AZD1222 vaccination. This TCR came from an adult in good health. The rearrangement uses TRBV6-1 and TRBJ1-5, with 7 bases that match TRBD1. The CDR3 reads CASSDYRGNQPQHF. CDR3 in DNA: TGTGCCAGCAGTGATTACAGGGGTAATCAGCCCCAGCATTTT.